Below, one TCR beta chain is given with its context. Its specificity is unknown. All gene names here are mouse names. This sample stems from a study of tissue T cells after allogeneic stem cell transplantation. This table comes from immunoSEQ multiplex PCR, and its TCRdb copy is limited to in-frame clones, with some not included. The sample yields 9,000 to 13,000 clones, roughly two fifths seen once. General study findings and limits: The patient cohort was small and clinically heterogeneous, with limited sampling depth.

Indicated time point: mouse harvest day 7 after allogeneic transplant. Each mouse received 10^7 T-cell-depleted marrow cells plus 10^6 splenic CD5+ T cells by tail vein. The receptor comes from a female BALB/c mouse given C57BL/6 T cells with graft-versus-host disease after an allogeneic hematopoietic cell transplant. Sequencing used skin.

Incomplete CDR3 DNA: TGTGCCAGCAGCTTAGTAGGGGCAAACACAGAAGTCTTC. Protein: CASSLVGANTEVF. The entire CDR3 reads CASSLVGANTEVFF. The V and J genes are TRBV3 and TRBJ1-1, with a possible D match to TRBD1 (5 bases). The read ends 1 residue early relative to the CDR3; the germline J gene fills the gap. V gave up 1 base and J gave up 0 bases, with 6 bases separating them. Germline CDR1 SNHLY, CDR2 FYNGKV (reference sequence). The CDR3 totals 14 residues.